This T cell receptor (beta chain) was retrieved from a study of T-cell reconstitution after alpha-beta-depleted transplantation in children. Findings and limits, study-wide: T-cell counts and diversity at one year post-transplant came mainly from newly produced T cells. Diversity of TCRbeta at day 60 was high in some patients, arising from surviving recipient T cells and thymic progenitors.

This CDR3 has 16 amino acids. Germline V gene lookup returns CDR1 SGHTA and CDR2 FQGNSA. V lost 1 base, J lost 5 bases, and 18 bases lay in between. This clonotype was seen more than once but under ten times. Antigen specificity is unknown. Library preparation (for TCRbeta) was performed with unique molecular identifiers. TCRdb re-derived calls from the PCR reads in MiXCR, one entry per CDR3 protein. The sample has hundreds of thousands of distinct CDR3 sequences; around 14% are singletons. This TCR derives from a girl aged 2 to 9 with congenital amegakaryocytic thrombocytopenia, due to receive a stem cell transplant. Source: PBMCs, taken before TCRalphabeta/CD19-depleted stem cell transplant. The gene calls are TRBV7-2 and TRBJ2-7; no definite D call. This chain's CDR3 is CASSLDPWSPRDEQYF. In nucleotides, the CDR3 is TGTGCCAGCAGCTTAGACCCCTGGAGCCCCCGGGACGAGCAGTACTTC.